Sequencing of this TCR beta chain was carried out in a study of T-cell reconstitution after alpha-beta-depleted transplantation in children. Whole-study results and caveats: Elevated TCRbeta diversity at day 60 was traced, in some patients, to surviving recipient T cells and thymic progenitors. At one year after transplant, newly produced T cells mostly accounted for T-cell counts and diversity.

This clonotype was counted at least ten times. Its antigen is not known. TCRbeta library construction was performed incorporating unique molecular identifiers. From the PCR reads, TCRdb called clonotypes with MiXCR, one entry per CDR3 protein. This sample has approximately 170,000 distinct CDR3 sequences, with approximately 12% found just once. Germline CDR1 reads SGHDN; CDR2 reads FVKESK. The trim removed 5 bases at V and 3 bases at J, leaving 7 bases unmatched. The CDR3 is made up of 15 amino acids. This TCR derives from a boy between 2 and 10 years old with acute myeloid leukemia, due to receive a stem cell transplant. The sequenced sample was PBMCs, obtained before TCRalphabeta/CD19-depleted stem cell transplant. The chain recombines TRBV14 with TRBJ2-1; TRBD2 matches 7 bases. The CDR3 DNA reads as TGTGCCAGCAGCGTCCGGGACTACCGCTACAATGAGCAGTTCTTC. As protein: CASSVRDYRYNEQFF.